The 24 T cell receptor beta chains in this list originate from one sample, sequenced in a study of blood T cell repertoires in COVID-19. Sequencing used immunoSEQ multiplex PCR; TCRdb keeps in-frame clones, though not all of them. The sample contains 200,000 to 300,000 clones, 85% to 90% of which appear only once. Specimen: peripheral blood. All receptors derive from a woman aged 35 to 49 with acute or convalescent COVID-19.

The chain uses TRBV2 and TRBJ1-5; D remains ambiguous. The CDR3 runs 13 residues. V dropped 7 bases and J dropped 1 base, with 8 bases sitting between them. Germline V CDR1 and CDR2: SNHLY, FYNNEI. The CDR3 reads CASTGLSNQPQHF. The DNA of the CDR3 is TGTGCCAGCACAGGCTTGAGCAATCAGCCCCAGCATTTT. The full variable domain, completed using reference TRBV2 and TRBJ1-5, is EPEVTQTPSHQVTQMGQEVILRCVPISNHLYFYWYRQILGQKVEFLVSFYNNEISEKSEIFDDQFSVERPDGSNFTLKIRSTKLEDSAMYFCASTGLSNQPQHFGDGTRLSIL.

The chain carries TRBV6-6 and TRBJ2-7; a possible D gene is TRBD1 (6 bases). V lost 6 bases, J lost 0 bases, and 12 bases lay in between. The CDR3 has 14 amino acids. Looked up from germline, CDR1 is MNHNY and CDR2 is SVGAGI (reference sequence). Written as DNA, the CDR3 is TGTGCCAGCAGACAGGGACCCAACTCCTACGAGCAGTACGTC. Its translation: CASRQGPNSYEQYV.

V usage is TRBV4-2 and J usage is TRBJ2-2; D unresolved. Trimming stripped 0 bases from V and 3 bases from J, with 11 bases between. Germline loops: CDR1 LGHNA, CDR2 YNFKEQ. The CDR3 is 16 amino acids. The CDR3 coding sequence is TGTGCCAGCAGCCAAGAAGAGCGCCATTACACCGGGGAGCTGTTTTTT. Translation gives CASSQEERHYTGELFF.

The chain couples TRBV7-9 to TRBJ1-1; 8 bases are shared with TRBD1. The CDR3 has 16 amino acids. Unmatched junction bases numbered 4, after V lost 1 base and J lost 0 bases. Germline CDR1 reads SEHNR; CDR2 reads FQNEAQ (reference sequence). CDR3 bases: TGTGCCAGCAGCTTAGGGACAGGGTATTTGAACACTGAAGCTTTCTTT. Protein: CASSLGTGYLNTEAFF.

CDR3 residues: CAISSDTPNYGYTF. The DNA of the CDR3 is TGTGCCATCAGCTCAGACACACCTAACTATGGCTACACCTTC. The chain has TRBV10-3 and TRBJ1-2, with unresolved D. This CDR3 is built from 14 residues. Per the germline V gene, CDR1 is ENHRY and CDR2 is SYGVKD. Trimming removed 6 bases from V and 0 bases from J, with 11 bases in between.

CDR3 DNA sequence: TGTGCCAGTAGCGGACTAGCGGGGGGGAACGACAATGAGCAGTTCTTC. Amino acid sequence: CASSGLAGGNDNEQFF. The chain carries TRBV19 and TRBJ2-1, with 15 bases fitting TRBD2. V gave up 6 bases and J gave up 5 bases; unmatched junction bases: 5. CDR1 LNHDA and CDR2 SQIVND come from the germline V gene (reference sequence). The CDR3 length is 16 residues.

CDR3 coding DNA: TGTGCCAGCAGCCGCCACGACACTAACTATGGCTACACCTTC. Its protein product is CASSRHDTNYGYTF. The rearrangement links TRBV7-9 to TRBJ1-2; D is undetermined. CDR1 and CDR2 from the germline V gene are SEHNR and FQNEAQ (reference sequence). V lost 5 bases, J lost 0 bases, and 10 bases lay in between. The CDR3 covers 14 residues.

The chain links TRBV7-3 to TRBJ2-7, with TRBD1 matching 8 bases. Germline assignment: CDR1 SGHTA and CDR2 FQGTGA. This CDR3 has 14 amino acids. Germline trimming cut 6 bases from V and 9 bases from J; bases unmatched to any gene: 13. CDR3 sequence: CASRNPGQAFMQYV. The CDR3 DNA sequence: TGTGCCAGCAGAAATCCGGGACAGGCCTTTATGCAGTACGTC.

This clone was seen a single time. The V call is TRBV6-5, the J call TRBJ2-5; D is uncertain. The CDR3 loop spans 16 amino acids. The ends were cut back, 0 bases at V and 6 bases at J, with 17 bases in the middle. Germline CDR1 reads MNHEY; CDR2 reads SVGAGI. CDR3 nucleotides: TGTGCCAGCAGTTACTCGATAAGCCCCTCCGTGCAGACCCAGTACTTC. It is translated as CASSYSISPSVQTQYF.

To note about this clone: Its ends do not fully match the called genes, so a read error is possible. The rearrangement uses TRBV18 and TRBJ1-2; 9 bases fit TRBD1. The CDR3 has 13 residues. Germline values: CDR1 KGHSH, CDR2 LQKENI. CDR3 protein: CASGDRDNYGYTF. The CDR3 coding sequence is TGCGCAAGCGGGGACAGGGATAACTATGGCTACACCTTC.

The V and J genes are TRBV6-5 and TRBJ2-1; 7 nucleotides line up with TRBD2. The CDR3 has 14 residues. Germline lookup yields CDR1 MNHEY and CDR2 SVGAGI. With 0 bases clipped from V and 9 bases from J, the junction kept 5 bases outside the gene matches. Here the CDR3 DNA reads TGTGCCAGCAGTTACTCGAGAGGGAGGGGTGAGCAGTTCTTC. Protein: CASSYSRGRGEQFF.

This rearrangement joins TRBV6-1 to TRBJ1-6; no clear D. Trimming took off 1 base at V and 6 bases at J, with 13 bases between the two ends. Per the germline V gene, CDR1 is MNHNS and CDR2 is SASEGT. This CDR3 is 16 amino acids long. The CDR3 nucleotides read TGTGCCAGCAGTGAAGTGGGAGGACCCACTAATTCACCCCTCCACTTT. Residues: CASSEVGGPTNSPLHF.

This sequence joins TRBV30 and TRBJ1-3; D is undetermined. V was cut by 2 bases and J by 0 bases, with 11 bases left in between. Per the germline V gene, CDR1 is GTSNPN and CDR2 is SVGIG (reference sequence). This CDR3 contains 15 residues. The CDR3 coding sequence is TGTGCCTGGAGTAAGACTCTCGTCTCTGGAAACACCATATATTTT. It translates to CAWSKTLVSGNTIYF.

This chain joins TRBV3-1 (or the pseudogene TRBV3-2) and TRBJ2-5; a possible D gene is TRBD2 (5 bases). The CDR3 runs 16 residues. With 4 bases removed from V and 2 bases from J, the gap between germline ends came to 17 bases. Germline CDR1 and CDR2: LGHDT and YNNKEL (reference sequence). The DNA for the CDR3 is TGTGCCAGCAGCCCCCTTTCGACGAGCGGACAAGAGACCCAGTACTTC. It is translated as CASSPLSTSGQETQYF.

The genes are TRBV7-9 and TRBJ1-2, with unresolved D. The CDR3 length is 14 residues. V dropped 5 bases and J dropped 4 bases, with 14 bases sitting between them. Germline V gene data show CDR1 as SEHNR and CDR2 as FQNEAQ (reference sequence). The CDR3, as DNA: TGTGCCAGCAGCCTCCGGGAGGTTCTCTATGGCTACACCTTC. Amino acids: CASSLREVLYGYTF.

This sequence joins TRBV12-3 or TRBV12-4 and TRBJ1-1; D possibly corresponds to TRBD1 (5 bases). V was pared by 3 bases and J by 6 bases, with 11 bases between. The CDR3 is 13 residues long. The CDR3 bases are TGTGCCAGCAGTTTTGGGGGGGTGGCTGAAGCTTTCTTT. Its protein is CASSFGGVAEAFF.

Comment on this clone: One end of the junction varies from germline; a read error may be responsible. The gene calls are TRBV5-4 and TRBJ1-2; the D gene is possibly TRBD1 (5 bases). The CDR3 runs to 13 residues. In germline, CDR1 is SGHNT, CDR2 YYREEE (reference sequence). CDR3 DNA sequence: TGTGCGAGCACGGCTACGCGGGGGTATGGCTACACCTTC. Translated, it gives CASTATRGYGYTF.

The chain carries TRBV6-5 and TRBJ1-2; 8 bases agree with TRBD1. CDR3 length: 15 residues. J was trimmed by 4 bases and V by 0 bases; bases with no gene match: 4. Germline V gives CDR1 MNHEY, CDR2 SVGAGI. CDR3: CASSYSGQGVYGYTF. The CDR3, as DNA: TGTGCCAGCAGTTACTCCGGACAGGGAGTCTATGGCTACACCTTC.

CDR3 nucleotide sequence: TGTGCCAGCAGCTTAAGGCGGGACAGCCAAGAGACCCAGTACTTC. This translates into CASSLRRDSQETQYF. The chain is built from TRBV13 and TRBJ2-5; the D gene is possibly TRBD1 (7 bases). CDR1 PRHDT and CDR2 FYEKMQ come from the germline V gene (reference sequence). The CDR3 covers 15 residues. The V end lost 2 bases, the J end lost 1 base, and 11 bases lay between the germline ends.

This chain links TRBV5-6 with TRBJ1-5, with 11 bases lining up with TRBD1. V trimming: 3 bases; J trimming: 6 bases; junction bases outside the gene matches: 5. Germline loops: CDR1 SGHDT, CDR2 YYEEEE. The CDR3 covers 15 residues. CDR3 region: CASSWGTGGGQPQHF. Here the CDR3 DNA reads TGTGCCAGCAGCTGGGGGACAGGGGGAGGTCAGCCCCAGCATTTT.

The CDR3: CASSQVVINSPLHF. CDR3 coding DNA: TGTGCCAGCAGCCAAGTAGTGATAAATTCACCCCTCCACTTT. The V gene is TRBV3-1 (or the pseudogene TRBV3-2), the J gene TRBJ1-6; D not resolved. Germline V lookup: CDR1 LGHDT, CDR2 YNNKEL (reference sequence). The V and J ends lost 1 base and 7 bases respectively, with 8 bases between them. CDR3 length: 14 amino acids.

The gene calls are TRBV18 and TRBJ1-2; TRBD1 is a possible D gene (5 bases). Germline assignment: CDR1 KGHSH and CDR2 LQKENI. Trimming took off 6 bases at V and 6 bases at J, with 23 bases between the two ends. This CDR3 has 16 residues. This CDR3 is CASSPVARAQRNGYTF. The CDR3 DNA follows: TGTGCCAGCTCCCCAGTCGCCAGGGCGCAACGGAATGGCTACACCTTC.

This chain uses TRBV5-1 with TRBJ1-1; 7 bases align to TRBD1. The CDR3 spans 15 residues. The V and J ends lost 4 bases and 3 bases, in that order; junction bases with no gene match: 9. CDR1 is SGHRS, CDR2 YFSETQ, per germline. The DNA for the CDR3 is TGCGCCAGCAGCCAAACAGGGGCTTGGGACACTGAAGCTTTCTTT. This sequence encodes CASSQTGAWDTEAFF.

The rearrangement links TRBV27 to TRBJ2-1, with TRBD1 as a possible D gene (5 bases). Per germline, CDR1 MNHEY and CDR2 SMNVEV (reference sequence). V was cut by 2 bases and J by 7 bases, with 6 bases left in between. The CDR3 extends over 12 amino acids. The CDR3 reads CASSLGQNEQFF. CDR3 nucleotide sequence: TGTGCCAGCAGTTTAGGACAAAATGAGCAGTTCTTC.